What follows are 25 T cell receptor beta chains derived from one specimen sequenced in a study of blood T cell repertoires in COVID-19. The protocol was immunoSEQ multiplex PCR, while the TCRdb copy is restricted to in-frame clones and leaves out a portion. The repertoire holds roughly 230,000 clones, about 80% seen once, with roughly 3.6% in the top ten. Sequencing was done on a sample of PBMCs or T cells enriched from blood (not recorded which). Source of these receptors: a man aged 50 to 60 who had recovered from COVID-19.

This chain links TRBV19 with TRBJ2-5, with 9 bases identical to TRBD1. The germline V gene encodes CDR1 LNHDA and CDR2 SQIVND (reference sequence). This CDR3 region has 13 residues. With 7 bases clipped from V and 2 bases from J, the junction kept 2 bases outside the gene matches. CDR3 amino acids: CASKTGGQETQYF. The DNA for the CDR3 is TGTGCCAGTAAGACAGGGGGGCAAGAGACCCAGTACTTC.

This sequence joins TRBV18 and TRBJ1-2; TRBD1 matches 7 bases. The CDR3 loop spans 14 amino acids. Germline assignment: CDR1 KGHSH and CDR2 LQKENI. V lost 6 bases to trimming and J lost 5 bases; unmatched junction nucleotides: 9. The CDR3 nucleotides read TGTGCCAGCTCGACTGCCGGGACAGAATATGGCTACACCTTC. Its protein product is CASSTAGTEYGYTF.

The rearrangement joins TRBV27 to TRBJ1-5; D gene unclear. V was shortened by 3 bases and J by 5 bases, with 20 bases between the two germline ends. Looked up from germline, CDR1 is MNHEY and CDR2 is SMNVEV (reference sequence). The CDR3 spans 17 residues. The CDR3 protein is CASSFLPLDQYYQPQHF. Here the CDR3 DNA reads TGTGCCAGCAGTTTTCTCCCCCTAGACCAATACTATCAGCCCCAGCATTTT.

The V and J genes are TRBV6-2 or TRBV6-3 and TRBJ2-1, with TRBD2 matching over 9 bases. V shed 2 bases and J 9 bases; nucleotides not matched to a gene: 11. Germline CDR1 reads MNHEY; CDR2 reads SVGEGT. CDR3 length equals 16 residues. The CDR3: CASSYRVAGEVGEQFF. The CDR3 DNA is TGTGCCAGCAGTTACAGGGTAGCGGGAGAAGTGGGTGAGCAGTTCTTC.

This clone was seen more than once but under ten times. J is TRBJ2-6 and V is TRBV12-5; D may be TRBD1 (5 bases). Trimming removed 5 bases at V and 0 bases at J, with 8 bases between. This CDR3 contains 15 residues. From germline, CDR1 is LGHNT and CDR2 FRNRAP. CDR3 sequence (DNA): TGTGCTAGTGGTGAAACAGGCTCTGGGGCCAACGTCCTGACTTTC. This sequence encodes CASGETGSGANVLTF. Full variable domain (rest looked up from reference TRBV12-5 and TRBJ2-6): DARVTQTPRHKVTEMGQEVTMRCQPILGHNTVFWYRQTMMQGLELLAYFRNRAPLDDSGMPKDRFSAEMPDATLATLKIQPSEPRDSAVYFCASGETGSGANVLTFGAGSRLTVL.

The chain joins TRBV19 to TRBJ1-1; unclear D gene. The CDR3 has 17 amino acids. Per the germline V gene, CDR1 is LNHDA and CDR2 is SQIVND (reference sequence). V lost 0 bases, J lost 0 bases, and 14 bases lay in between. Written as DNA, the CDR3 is TGTGCCAGTAGTATAGACCGAGGGATAGGGTTGAACACTGAAGCTTTCTTT. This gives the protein CASSIDRGIGLNTEAFF.

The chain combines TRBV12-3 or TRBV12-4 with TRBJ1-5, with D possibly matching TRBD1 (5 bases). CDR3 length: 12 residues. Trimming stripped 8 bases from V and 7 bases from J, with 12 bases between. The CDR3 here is CASAGDGQPQHF. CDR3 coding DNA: TGTGCCAGCGCGGGGGATGGGCAGCCCCAGCATTTT.

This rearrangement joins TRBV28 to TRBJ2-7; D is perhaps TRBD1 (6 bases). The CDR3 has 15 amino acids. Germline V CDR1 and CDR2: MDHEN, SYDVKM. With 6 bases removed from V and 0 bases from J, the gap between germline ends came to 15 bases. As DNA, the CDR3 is TGTGCCAGCAGCCCCGACAGGAAGAACTCCTACGAGCAGTACTTC. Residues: CASSPDRKNSYEQYF.

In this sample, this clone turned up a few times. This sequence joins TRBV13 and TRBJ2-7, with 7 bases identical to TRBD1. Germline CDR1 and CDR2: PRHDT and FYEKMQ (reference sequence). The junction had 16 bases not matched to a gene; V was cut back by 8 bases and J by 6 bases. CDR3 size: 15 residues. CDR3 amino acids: CASGKRGGGLTEQYF. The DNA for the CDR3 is TGTGCCAGCGGAAAGCGAGGGGGCGGGTTGACCGAGCAGTACTTC.

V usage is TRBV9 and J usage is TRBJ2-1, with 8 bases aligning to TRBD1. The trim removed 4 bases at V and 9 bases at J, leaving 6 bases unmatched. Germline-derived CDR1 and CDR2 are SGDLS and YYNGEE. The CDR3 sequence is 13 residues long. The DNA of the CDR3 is TGTGCCAGCAGCAAGGACAGGGTGGTTGAGCAGTTCTTC. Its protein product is CASSKDRVVEQFF.

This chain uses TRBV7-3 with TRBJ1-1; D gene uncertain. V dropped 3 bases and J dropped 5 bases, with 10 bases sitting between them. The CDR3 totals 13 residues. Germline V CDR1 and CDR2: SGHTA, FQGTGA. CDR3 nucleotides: TGTGCCAGCAGCTTCTCCCCGGTAACTGAAGCTTTCTTT. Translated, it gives CASSFSPVTEAFF.

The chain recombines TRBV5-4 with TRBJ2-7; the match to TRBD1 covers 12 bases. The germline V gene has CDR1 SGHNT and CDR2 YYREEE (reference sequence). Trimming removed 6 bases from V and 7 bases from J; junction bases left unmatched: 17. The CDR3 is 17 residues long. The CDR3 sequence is CASTPSESGQGASEQYF. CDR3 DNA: TGTGCCAGCACCCCTAGCGAATCGGGACAGGGGGCGAGTGAGCAGTACTTC.

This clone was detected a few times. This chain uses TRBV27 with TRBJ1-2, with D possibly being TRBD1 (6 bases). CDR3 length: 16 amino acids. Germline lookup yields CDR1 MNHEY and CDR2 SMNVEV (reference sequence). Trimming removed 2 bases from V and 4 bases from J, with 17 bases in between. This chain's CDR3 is CASSLDRRRHAYGYTF. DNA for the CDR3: TGTGCCAGCAGTTTAGACAGGAGGAGACACGCCTATGGCTACACCTTC.

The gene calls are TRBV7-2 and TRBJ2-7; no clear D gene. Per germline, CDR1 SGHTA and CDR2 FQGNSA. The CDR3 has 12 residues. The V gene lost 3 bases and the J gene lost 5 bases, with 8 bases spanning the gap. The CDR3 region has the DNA TGTGCCAGCAGCTTCAGTATAAACGAGCAGTACTTC. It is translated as CASSFSINEQYF.

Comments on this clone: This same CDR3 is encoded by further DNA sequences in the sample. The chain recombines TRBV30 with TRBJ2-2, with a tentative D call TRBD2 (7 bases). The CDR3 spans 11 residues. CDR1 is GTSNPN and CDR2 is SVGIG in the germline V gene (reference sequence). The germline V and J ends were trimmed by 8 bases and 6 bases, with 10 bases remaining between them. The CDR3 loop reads CAGGGPGELFF. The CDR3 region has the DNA TGTGCCGGGGGGGGCCCCGGGGAGCTGTTTTTT.

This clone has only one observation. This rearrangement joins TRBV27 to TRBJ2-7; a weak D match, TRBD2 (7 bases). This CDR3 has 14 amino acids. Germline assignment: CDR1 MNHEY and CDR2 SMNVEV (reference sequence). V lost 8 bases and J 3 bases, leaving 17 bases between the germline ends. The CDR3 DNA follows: TGTGCCAGCCATGTAAGGGGGGGACACTACGAGCAGTACTTC. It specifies CASHVRGGHYEQYF.

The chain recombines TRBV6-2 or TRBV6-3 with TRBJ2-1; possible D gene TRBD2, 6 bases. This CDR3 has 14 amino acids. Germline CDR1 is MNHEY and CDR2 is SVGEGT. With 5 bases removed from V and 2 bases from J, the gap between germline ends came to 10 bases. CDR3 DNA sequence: TGTGCCAGCAGTCAGACTAGGACCTACAATGAGCAGTTCTTC. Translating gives CASSQTRTYNEQFF.

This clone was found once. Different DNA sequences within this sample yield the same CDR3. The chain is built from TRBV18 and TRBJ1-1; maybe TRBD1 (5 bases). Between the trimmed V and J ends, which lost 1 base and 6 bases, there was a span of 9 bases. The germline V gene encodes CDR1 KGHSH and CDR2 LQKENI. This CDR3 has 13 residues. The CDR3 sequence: CASSPQRGSEAFF. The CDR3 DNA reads TGTGCCAGCTCACCACAGCGGGGGTCTGAAGCTTTCTTT.

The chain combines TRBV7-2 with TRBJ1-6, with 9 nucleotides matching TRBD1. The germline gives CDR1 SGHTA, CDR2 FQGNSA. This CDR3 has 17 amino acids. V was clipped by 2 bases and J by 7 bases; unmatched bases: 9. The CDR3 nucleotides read TGTGCCAGCAGCTTAAACCCCGGGACAGGGAGAAATTCACCCCTCCACTTT. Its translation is CASSLNPGTGRNSPLHF.

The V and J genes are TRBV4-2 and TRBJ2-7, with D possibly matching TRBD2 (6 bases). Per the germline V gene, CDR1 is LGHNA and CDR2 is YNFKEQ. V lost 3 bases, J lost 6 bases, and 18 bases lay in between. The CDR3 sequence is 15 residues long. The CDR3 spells CASSQGLRHSGEQYF. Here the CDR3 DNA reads TGTGCCAGCAGCCAGGGGTTGAGACATAGCGGCGAGCAGTACTTC.

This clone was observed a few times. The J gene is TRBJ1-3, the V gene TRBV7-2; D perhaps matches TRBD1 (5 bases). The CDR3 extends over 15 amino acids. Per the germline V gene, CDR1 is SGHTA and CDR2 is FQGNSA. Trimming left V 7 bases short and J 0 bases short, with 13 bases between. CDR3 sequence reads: CASMAGLLSGNTIYF. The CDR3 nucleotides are TGTGCCAGCATGGCGGGGCTCCTCTCTGGAAACACCATATATTTT.

The CDR3 is CASRSWGEDTQYF. The CDR3, as DNA: TGTGCCAGCAGGAGTTGGGGGGAAGATACGCAGTATTTT. The genes are TRBV2 and TRBJ2-3, with a tentative D call TRBD2 (6 bases). The V gene lost 6 bases and the J gene lost 5 bases, with 12 bases spanning the gap. Germline V gene sequence: CDR1 SNHLY, CDR2 FYNNEI. This CDR3 has 13 amino acids.

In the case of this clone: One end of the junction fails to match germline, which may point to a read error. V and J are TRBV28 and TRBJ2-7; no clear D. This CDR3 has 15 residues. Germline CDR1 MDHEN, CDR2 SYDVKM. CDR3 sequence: CASSFLSAGSYGQYF. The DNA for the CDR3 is TGTGCCAGCAGTTTCCTTTCGGCCGGGTCCTACGGGCAGTACTTC.

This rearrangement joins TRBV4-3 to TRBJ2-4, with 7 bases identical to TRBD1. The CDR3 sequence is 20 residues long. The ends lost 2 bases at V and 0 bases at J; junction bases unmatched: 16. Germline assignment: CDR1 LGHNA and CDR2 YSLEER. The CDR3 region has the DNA TGCGCCAGCAGCCAAAGATGGGGGACAGAAGCTAAACTAGCCAAAAACATTCAGTACTTC. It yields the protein CASSQRWGTEAKLAKNIQYF.

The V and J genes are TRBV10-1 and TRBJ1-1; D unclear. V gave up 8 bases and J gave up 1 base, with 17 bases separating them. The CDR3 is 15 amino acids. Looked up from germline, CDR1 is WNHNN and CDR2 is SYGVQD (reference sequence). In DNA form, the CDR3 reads TGCGCCAGCTCGGAGGGCGGACGGCCGAACACTGAAGCTTTCTTT. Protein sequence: CASSEGGRPNTEAFF.